This record looks at one TCR beta chain sequence and its context. V lost 5 bases to trimming and J lost 4 bases; unmatched junction nucleotides: 4. The CDR3 totals 14 residues. Germline-derived CDR1 and CDR2 are MNHEY and SMNVEV (reference sequence). The treatment denotes: some 20 received Ad26.COV2.S at low or high dose, single or two shots; several received placebo; per-sample allocation not given. Specimen acquisition occurred on day 63 following the initial vaccine or placebo injection. This sample stems from a study of Ad26.COV2.S vaccination and SARS-CoV-2 variants. Background on the study: Ad26.COV2.S given intramuscularly, once or twice 56 days apart.

Sequenced by immunoSEQ multiplex PCR; TCRdb stores in-frame clones only, minus some. Seen here are over 450,000 clones, 80% to 90% observed once, and the top ten hold around 1.8%. The sequence came from a person aged 18-60 years who received the Ad26.COV2.S COVID-19 vaccine or a placebo. This rearrangement joins TRBV27 to TRBJ2-1, with TRBD1 identical over 8 bases. The starting material was peripheral blood, obtained in a trial of Ad26.COV2.S vaccine versus placebo. CDR3 DNA sequence: TGTGCCAGCAGTCCGGGGACAGGTTACAATGAGCAGTTCTTC. Translation gives CASSPGTGYNEQFF.